The 4 T cell receptor beta chains listed next were all sequenced from one sample in a study of early T cells in non-severe SARS-CoV-2 infection. TCRdb reanalysed the 5' RACE reads using MiXCR and keeps one entry per CDR3 protein. The repertoire has about 50,000 distinct CDR3 sequences, almost 9.5% of them found once; the top ten carry just under 15%. The sample was whole blood. These TCRs come from an adult who was a healthcare worker with PCR-confirmed SARS-CoV-2 infection or an uninfected control (not recorded which).

This clonotype was found many times. This chain uses TRBV19 with TRBJ2-5, with 8 bases lining up with TRBD1. The CDR3 extends over 15 amino acids. Trimming took 8 bases from V and 5 from J; bases not matched to a gene: 13. Germline-derived CDR1 and CDR2 are LNHDA and SQIVND (reference sequence). CDR3 amino acids: CASSTGGRDLETQYF. The CDR3 DNA sequence: TGTGCCAGTTCTACAGGGGGTAGAGACTTGGAGACCCAGTACTTC.

The chain employs TRBV10-3 and TRBJ2-3; 8 bases map to TRBD2. CDR3 size: 19 residues. With 2 bases clipped from V and 2 bases from J, the junction kept 15 bases outside the gene matches. CDR1 is ENHRY, CDR2 SYGVKD, per germline. CDR3 coding DNA: TGTGCCATCAGTGAGGGTTTATTGTCAAGCGGGAGCTCCACAGATACGCAGTATTTT. Residues: CAISEGLLSSGSSTDTQYF.

This chain uses TRBV2 with TRBJ2-2; D assignment may be TRBD1 or TRBD2 (5 bases each). V was pared by 1 base and J by 6 bases, with 6 bases between. Looked up from germline, CDR1 is SNHLY and CDR2 is FYNNEI. This CDR3 has 13 residues. The chain's CDR3 is CASSEGGAGELFF. In nucleotides, the CDR3 is TGTGCCAGCAGTGAAGGAGGGGCCGGGGAGCTGTTTTTT.

There are many counts of this clonotype. V gene TRBV20-1 combines with J gene TRBJ2-1, with TRBD2 matching 12 bases. V lost 3 bases and J lost 4; bases outside the gene matches: 13. Per the germline V gene, CDR1 is DFQATT and CDR2 is SNEGSKA (reference sequence). CDR3 length equals 18 residues. CDR3 region: CSASALLAGGSFYNEQFF. CDR3 DNA: TGCAGTGCTAGTGCCCTACTAGCGGGGGGTTCTTTTTACAATGAGCAGTTCTTC.